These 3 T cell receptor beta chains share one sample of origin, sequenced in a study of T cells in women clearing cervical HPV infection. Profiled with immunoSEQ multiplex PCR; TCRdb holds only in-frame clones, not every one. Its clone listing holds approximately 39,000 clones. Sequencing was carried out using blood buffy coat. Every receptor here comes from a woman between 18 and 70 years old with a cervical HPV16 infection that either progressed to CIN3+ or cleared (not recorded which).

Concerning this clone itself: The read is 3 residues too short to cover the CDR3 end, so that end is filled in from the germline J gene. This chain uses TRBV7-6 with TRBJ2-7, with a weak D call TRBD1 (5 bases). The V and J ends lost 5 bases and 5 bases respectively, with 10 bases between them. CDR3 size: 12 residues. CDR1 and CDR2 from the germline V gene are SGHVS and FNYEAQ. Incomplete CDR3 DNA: TGTGCCAGCAGCCCGCAGGGCGACGAG. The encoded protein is CASSPQGDE. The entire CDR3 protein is CASSPQGDEQYF.

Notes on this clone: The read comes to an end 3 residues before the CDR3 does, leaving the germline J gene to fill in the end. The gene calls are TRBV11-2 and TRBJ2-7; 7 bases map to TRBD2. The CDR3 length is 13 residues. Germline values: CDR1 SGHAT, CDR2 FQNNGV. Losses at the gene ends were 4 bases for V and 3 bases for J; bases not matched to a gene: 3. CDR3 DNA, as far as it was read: TGTGCCAGCAGCTGGGGGGGTGGCTACGAG. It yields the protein CASSWGGGYE. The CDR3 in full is CASSWGGGYEQYF.

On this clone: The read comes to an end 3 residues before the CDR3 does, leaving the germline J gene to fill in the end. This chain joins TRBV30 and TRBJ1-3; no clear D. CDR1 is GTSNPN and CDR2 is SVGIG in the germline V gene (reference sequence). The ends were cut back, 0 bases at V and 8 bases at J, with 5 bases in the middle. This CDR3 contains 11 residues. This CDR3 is CAWSVLDTIYF. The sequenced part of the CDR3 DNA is TGTGCCTGGAGTGTACTTGACACC.